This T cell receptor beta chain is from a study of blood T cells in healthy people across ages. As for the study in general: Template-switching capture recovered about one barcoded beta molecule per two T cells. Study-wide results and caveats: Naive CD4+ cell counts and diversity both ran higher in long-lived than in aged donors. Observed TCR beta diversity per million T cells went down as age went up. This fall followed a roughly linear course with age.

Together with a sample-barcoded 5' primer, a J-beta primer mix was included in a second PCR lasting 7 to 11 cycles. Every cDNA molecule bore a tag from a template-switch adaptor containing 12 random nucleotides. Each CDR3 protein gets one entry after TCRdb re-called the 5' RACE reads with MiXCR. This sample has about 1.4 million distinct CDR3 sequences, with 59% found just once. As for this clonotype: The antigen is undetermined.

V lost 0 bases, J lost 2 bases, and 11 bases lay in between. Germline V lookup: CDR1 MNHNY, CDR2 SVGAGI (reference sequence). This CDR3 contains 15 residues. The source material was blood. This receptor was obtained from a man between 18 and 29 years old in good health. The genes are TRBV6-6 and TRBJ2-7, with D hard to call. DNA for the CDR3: TGTGCCAGCAGTTACTCTGGGATCGATACCTACGAGCAGTACTTC. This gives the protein CASSYSGIDTYEQYF.